Listed below are T cell receptor beta chains from one sample, sequenced in a study of tumor-infiltrating lymphocytes in primary liver carcinoma. Via MiXCR, TCRdb re-called the multiplex PCR reads, giving one row per CDR3 protein. The table records approximately 110,000 distinct CDR3 sequences, roughly 80% of them present only once. Sequenced input: liver tumor tissue from sampling region 3. The receptors were gathered from a man aged 40-50 years with primary liver carcinoma and hepatitis B virus infection. Both conserved end residues are part of each CDR3. A D gene is named only where the DNA matches it firmly. Size tells how often a clone was seen (once, few, many) or the class of an expanded clone, and some rows leave it out.

>.|TRBJ2-7|TRBV10-3|TRBD1
TGTGCCATCGAAAAGGGGGGACAGGGGTTCGATCAGTACTTT
CAIEKGGQGFDQYF
>few|TRBJ2-4|TRBV11-1|TRBD2
TGTGCCAGCGGCTTTCCCGGTACTAGCGGGACTGAAAACATTCAGTACTTC
CASGFPGTSGTENIQYF
>.|TRBJ1-6|TRBV4-1|.
TGCGCCAGCAGCCAAGAACATAACTCCTATAATTCACCCCTCCACTTT
CASSQEHNSYNSPLHF
>.|TRBJ1-5|TRBV6-1|TRBD1
TGTGCCAGCATTTTACAGGGGACCACTCAGCCCCAGCATTTT
CASILQGTTQPQHF
>.|TRBJ2-3|TRBV14|.
TGTGCCATCAGCCCCACCCGGACTCGCACAGATACGCAGTATTTT
CAISPTRTRTDTQYF
>.|TRBJ2-1|TRBV6-2/TRBV6-3|TRBD2
TGTGCCAGCAGTTTAACATTTAGCGGGAGCAATGAGCAGTTCTTC
CASSLTFSGSNEQFF
>.|TRBJ2-1|TRBV9|TRBD2
TGTGCCAACAGCTCCCGGACTAGCGGGACAAGAGATGAGCAGTTCTTC
CANSSRTSGTRDEQFF
>.|TRBJ1-6|TRBV5-4|.
TGTGCCAGCAGCTTGGTCCGGGGTGAGGATTCACCCCTCCACTTT
CASSLVRGEDSPLHF
>.|TRBJ2-1|TRBV5-1|TRBD1
TGCGCCAACAGTTCGTACAGGGGCGAGCAGTTCTTC
CANSSYRGEQFF
>.|TRBJ1-2|TRBV6-6|.
TGTGCCAGCAGGGGGGCACAGAAGGGTGGCTACACCTTC
CASRGAQKGGYTF
>.|TRBJ2-5|TRBV29-1|TRBD1
TGCAGCGTTGAAGCGGTCAGGGGGCGAGCAGAGACCCAACACTTC
CSVEAVRGRAETQHF
>.|TRBJ2-3|TRBV6-6|.
TGTGCCAGCAGTGTACAGGAGGCAACAGATACACGGTATTTT
CASSVQEATDTRYF
>.|TRBJ2-3|TRBV9|.
TGTGCCAGCAGTACACAGACAGATACGCAGTATTTT
CASSTQTDTQYF
>many|TRBJ2-3|TRBV18|.
TGTGCCAGCTCACGAATAGCGGCGAGCACAGATACGCAGTATTTT
CASSRIAASTDTQYF
>.|TRBJ2-7|TRBV11-2|.
TGTGCCAACAGCTCTAACATGAACTCCTATGAGCAGTACTTC
CANSSNMNSYEQYF
>many|TRBJ1-2|TRBV5-1|.
TGCGCCAGCAGCTCAGGGGACTATGGCTACACCTTC
CASSSGDYGYTF
>.|TRBJ2-3|TRBV5-4|.
TGTGCCAGCAGCGTTGGGGGCCCGAACAGGGATACGCAGTATTTT
CASSVGGPNRDTQYF
>many|TRBJ2-1|TRBV4-1|.
TGCGCCAGCAGCCAAGCCGGGACTGCGTACAATGAGCAGTTCTTC
CASSQAGTAYNEQFF
>.|TRBJ2-2|TRBV24-1|TRBD1
TGTGCCACCAGTCCTATAGGGACGAACACAGGGGACCTGTTTTTT
CATSPIGTNTGDLFF
>.|TRBJ2-7|TRBV11-2|TRBD1
TGTGCCAACAGCGAGGACAGGGCGGTAGAACAGTACTTC
CANSEDRAVEQYF
>.|TRBJ1-4|TRBV6-5|.
TGTGCCACCGGGCGGGTGAATGAAAAACTGTTTTTT
CATGRVNEKLFF
>.|TRBJ2-1|TRBV28|.
TGTGCCCGCAGTTTCTCGGGACTGTGGAATGAGCAGTTCTTC
CARSFSGLWNEQFF
>.|TRBJ1-6|TRBV11-1|.
TGTGCCGGCAGCCGGACACTGGATTCACCCCCCCACTTT
CAGSRTLDSPPHF
>.|TRBJ1-5|TRBV24-1|.
TGTGTCACCAGTGGTGCATATAACAATCAGCCCCAGCATTTT
CVTSGAYNNQPQHF
>.|TRBJ2-1|TRBV4-3|.
TGCGCCAGCAGCCGATTCCCCCCCCCGGAGGACAATGAGCTGTTCTTC
CASSRFPPPEDNELFF
>.|TRBJ2-3|TRBV2|.
TGTGCCAGCAAGAACAGCGCAGATACGCAGTATTTT
CASKNSADTQYF
>.|TRBJ1-2|TRBV6-5|.
TGTGCGAGCAGTTCCTCGACGCAACTAGATGGCTACACCTTC
CASSSSTQLDGYTF
>.|TRBJ1-3|TRBV4-3|TRBD1
TGCGCCGGCAGCCAAGCACCGGGACAGGGGGTTGGAAACACCATATATTTT
CAGSQAPGQGVGNTIYF
>many|TRBJ2-7|TRBV7-8|TRBD2
TGTGCCAGCAGCGCCAAGACTAGCGGCCCCTACGAGCAGTACTTC
CASSAKTSGPYEQYF
>.|TRBJ1-1|TRBV13|.
TGTGCCATTAGCACCAGGGGTGGTGGAGCTTTCTTT
CAISTRGGGAFF
>.|TRBJ2-3|TRBV6-5|.
TGCGCCAGCAGTTTCCAGAGCACAGATACGCAGTATTTT
CASSFQSTDTQYF
>.|TRBJ2-7|TRBV5-5|.
TGTGCCAACAGCTTGGTTCCACGTGAAGGAGAGCAATACTTC
CANSLVPREGEQYF
>many|TRBJ2-5|TRBV28|TRBD2
TGTGCCAGCAAACCGGGACTAGCGGGAGGGACCCAGTACTTC
CASKPGLAGGTQYF
>once|TRBJ1-1|TRBV29-1|.
TGCAGCACCGCCCCTGGGTGGGGGATGAACACTGAAGCTTTCTTT
CSTAPGWGMNTEAFF
>.|TRBJ2-4|TRBV5-1|.
TGCGCCAGCAGCCTGTGGGACTGGGGTAATTCCGAGTACTTC
CASSLWDWGNSEYF
>.|TRBJ2-7|TRBV6-5|.
TGTGCCAACAGTTACGGGACCAGCTCGTACGAGCAGTACTTC
CANSYGTSSYEQYF
>.|TRBJ2-5|TRBV29-1|TRBD2
TGCAGCATCCGGCGATGCGGGAGCTGGGCGGTGACCCAGTACTTC
CSIRRCGSWAVTQYF
>.|TRBJ1-1|TRBV28|TRBD1
TGTGCCTGCAGTTTAAGACAGGGACGAAACCCTGAAGCTTTCTTT
CACSLRQGRNPEAFF
>.|TRBJ1-5|TRBV11-2|.
TGTGCCAGCAGCTTAGTAGGAGTAATAGGAAGCAATCAGCCCCAACATTTT
CASSLVGVIGSNQPQHF
>.|TRBJ2-7|TRBV6-2/TRBV6-3|.
TGTCTTAGCAGTTACGAGGTACCCTACGAGCAGTACTTC
CLSSYEVPYEQYF
>.|TRBJ1-1|TRBV18|TRBD1
TGTGCCAGCTCACCACTTCAGGACAGGGGGTTACAGAACACTGAAGCTTTCTTT
CASSPLQDRGLQNTEAFF
>.|TRBJ2-1|TRBV4-2|TRBD2
TGTGTCGGCAGCCAACTTAGCGGGCTCTCCTACAATGAGGAGTTCTTC
CVGSQLSGLSYNEEFF
>.|TRBJ1-6|TRBV11-2|.
TGTGCCAGCAGCCTCTACACAGATTCACCCCTCCACTTC
CASSLYTDSPLHF
>.|TRBJ2-7|TRBV29-1|.
TGCAAGACCATGACATCTGGGACCGGCACTCCCTACGAGCAGTACTTC
CKTMTSGTGTPYEQYF
>.|TRBJ2-2|TRBV4-1|.
TGCGCCAGCAGCGGGCGGGGAGATGGCGGGGAGCTGTTTTTT
CASSGRGDGGELFF
>few|TRBJ1-1|TRBV9|.
TGTGCCAGCAGCGTACAGACTGAAGCTTTCTTT
CASSVQTEAFF
>.|TRBJ2-1|TRBV6-5|.
TGTGCCAGCAGTTACTCCGGGACTTGCGTGAGAGGGAACGAGCAGTTCTTC
CASSYSGTCVRGNEQFF
>.|TRBJ1-6|TRBV5-4|.
TGTGCCACCAGCCGGTCTCTGCGCTCGTATAATTCACCCCTCCATTTT
CATSRSLRSYNSPLHF
>once|TRBJ2-3|TRBV20-1|.
TGCAGTGCTACGCGGCGGCTCACAGATACGCAGTATTTT
CSATRRLTDTQYF
>.|TRBJ2-7|TRBV4-3|.
TGCGCCTGCAGCCAAGAACAGCACTACGAGCAGTACTTC
CACSQEQHYEQYF
>.|TRBJ2-2|TRBV29-1|.
TGCAACGTGCCTGAGGGGAGCGGAGAGCTGTTTTTT
CNVPEGSGELFF
>.|TRBJ1-1|TRBV5-1|.
TGCGCCAGCAGCTTTGGGGGAACAGGGATAAGTGAAGCTTTATTT
CASSFGGTGISEALF
>.|TRBJ1-6|TRBV6-5|TRBD1
TGTGCCAGCAGGAGAGACACAGGGGTCAGTTCACCCCTTCACTTT
CASRRDTGVSSPLHF
>once|TRBJ2-5|TRBV2|.
TGTGCCACCGCGAAGGTGTCGGAGACCCAGTACTTC
CATAKVSETQYF